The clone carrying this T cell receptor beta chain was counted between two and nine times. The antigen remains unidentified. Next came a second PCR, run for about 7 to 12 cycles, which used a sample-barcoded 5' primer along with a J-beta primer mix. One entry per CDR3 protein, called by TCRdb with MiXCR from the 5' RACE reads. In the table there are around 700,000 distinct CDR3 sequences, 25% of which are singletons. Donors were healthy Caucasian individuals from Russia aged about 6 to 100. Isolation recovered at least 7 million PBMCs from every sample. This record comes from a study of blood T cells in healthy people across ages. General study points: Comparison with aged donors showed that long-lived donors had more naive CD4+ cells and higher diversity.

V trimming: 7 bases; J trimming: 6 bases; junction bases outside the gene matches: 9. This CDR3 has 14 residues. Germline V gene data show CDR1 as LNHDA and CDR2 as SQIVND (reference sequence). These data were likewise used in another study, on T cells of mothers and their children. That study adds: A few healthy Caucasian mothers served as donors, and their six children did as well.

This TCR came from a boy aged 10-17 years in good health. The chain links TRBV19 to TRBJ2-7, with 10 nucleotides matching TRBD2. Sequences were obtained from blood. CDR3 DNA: TGTGCCAGTAATAGCGGGAGGTCCCGGGGCGAGCAGTACTTC. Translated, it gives CASNSGRSRGEQYF.